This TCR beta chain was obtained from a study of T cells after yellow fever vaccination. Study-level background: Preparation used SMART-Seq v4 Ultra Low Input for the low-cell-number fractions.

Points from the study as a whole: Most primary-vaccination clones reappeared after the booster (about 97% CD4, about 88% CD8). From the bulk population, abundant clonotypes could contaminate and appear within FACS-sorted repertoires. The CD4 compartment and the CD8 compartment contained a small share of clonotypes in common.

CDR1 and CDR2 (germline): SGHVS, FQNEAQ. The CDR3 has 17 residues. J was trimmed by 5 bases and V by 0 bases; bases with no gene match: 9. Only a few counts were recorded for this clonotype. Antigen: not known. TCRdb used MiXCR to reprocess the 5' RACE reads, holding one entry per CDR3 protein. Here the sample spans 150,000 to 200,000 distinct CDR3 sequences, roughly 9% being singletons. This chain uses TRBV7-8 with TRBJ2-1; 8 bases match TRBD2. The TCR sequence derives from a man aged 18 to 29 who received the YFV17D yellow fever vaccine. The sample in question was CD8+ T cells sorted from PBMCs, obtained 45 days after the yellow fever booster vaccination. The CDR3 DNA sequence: TGTGCCAGCAGCTTAGCGGTCGGGAGGGGCTTCGACAATGAGCAGTTCTTC. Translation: CASSLAVGRGFDNEQFF.